This T cell receptor (beta chain) originates from a study of blood T cells in healthy people across ages. Extracted total RNA amounted to at least 6 micrograms for each sample. The V and J ends lost 5 bases and 5 bases, in that order; junction bases with no gene match: 11. The CDR3 contains 16 residues. Looked up from germline, CDR1 is SGHTA and CDR2 is FQGNSA. The authors ran a second PCR of roughly 6 to 11 cycles using a sample-barcoded 5' primer and a J-beta primer mix. The authors tagged each cDNA molecule using a template-switch adaptor with 12 random nucleotides. TCRdb processed the 5' RACE reads anew with MiXCR; each CDR3 protein has one entry. Among fewer than 900,000 distinct CDR3 sequences listed, roughly 44% were seen once.

The sequenced sample was blood. This TCR came from a woman in her sixties in good health. The chain combines TRBV7-2 with TRBJ2-3; TRBD1 matches at 9 bases. CDR3 nucleotides: TGTGCCAGCAGCCGCCAGGGACAGGGCTCAATAGATACGCAGTATTTT. Amino acid sequence: CASSRQGQGSIDTQYF.